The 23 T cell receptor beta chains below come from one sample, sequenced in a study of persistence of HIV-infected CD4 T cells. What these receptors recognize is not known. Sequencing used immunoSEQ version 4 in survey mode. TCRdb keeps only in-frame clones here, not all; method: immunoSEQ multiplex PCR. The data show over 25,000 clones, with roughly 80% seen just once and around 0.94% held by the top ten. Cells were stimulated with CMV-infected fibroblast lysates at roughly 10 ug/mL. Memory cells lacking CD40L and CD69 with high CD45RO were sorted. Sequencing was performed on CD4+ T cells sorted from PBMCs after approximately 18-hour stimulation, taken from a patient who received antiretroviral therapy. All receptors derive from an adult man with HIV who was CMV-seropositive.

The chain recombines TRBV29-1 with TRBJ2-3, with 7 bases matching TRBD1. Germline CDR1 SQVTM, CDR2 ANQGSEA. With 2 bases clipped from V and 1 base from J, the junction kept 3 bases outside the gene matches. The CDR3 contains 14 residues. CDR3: CSVERQGGTDTQYF. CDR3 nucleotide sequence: TGCAGCGTTGAAAGACAGGGCGGCACAGATACGCAGTATTTT.

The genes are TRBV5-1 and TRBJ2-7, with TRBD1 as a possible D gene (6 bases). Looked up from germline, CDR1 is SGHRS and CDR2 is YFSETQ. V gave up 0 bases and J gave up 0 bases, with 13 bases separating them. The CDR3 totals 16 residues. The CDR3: CASSLAGHPSSYEQYF. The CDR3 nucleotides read TGCGCCAGCAGCTTGGCGGGACACCCGAGCTCCTACGAGCAGTACTTC.

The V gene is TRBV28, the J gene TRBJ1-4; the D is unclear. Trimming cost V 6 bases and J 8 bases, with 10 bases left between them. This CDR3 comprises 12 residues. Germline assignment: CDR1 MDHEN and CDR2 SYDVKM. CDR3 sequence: CASSGDKEKLFF. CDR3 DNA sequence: TGTGCCAGCAGCGGGGATAAAGAAAAACTGTTTTTT.

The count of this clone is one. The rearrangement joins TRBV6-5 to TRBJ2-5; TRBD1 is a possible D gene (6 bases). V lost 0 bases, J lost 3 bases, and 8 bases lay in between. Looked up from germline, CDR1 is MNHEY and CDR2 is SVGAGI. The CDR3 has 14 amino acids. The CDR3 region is CASSYSYREETQYF. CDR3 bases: TGTGCCAGCAGTTACTCGTACAGGGAAGAGACCCAGTACTTC.

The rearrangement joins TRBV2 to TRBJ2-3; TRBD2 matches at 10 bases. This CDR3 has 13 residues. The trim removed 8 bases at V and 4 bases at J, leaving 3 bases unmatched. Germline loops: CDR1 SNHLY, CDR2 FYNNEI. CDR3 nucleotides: TGTGCCAGCCAGCGGGGGGGCGCAGATACGCAGTATTTT. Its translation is CASQRGGADTQYF.

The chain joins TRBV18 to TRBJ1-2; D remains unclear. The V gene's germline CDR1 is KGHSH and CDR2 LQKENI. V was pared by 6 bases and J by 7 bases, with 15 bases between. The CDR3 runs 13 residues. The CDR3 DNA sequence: TGTGCCAGCTCGCCGACCCGGGAGGCTGGCTACACCTTC. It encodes CASSPTREAGYTF.

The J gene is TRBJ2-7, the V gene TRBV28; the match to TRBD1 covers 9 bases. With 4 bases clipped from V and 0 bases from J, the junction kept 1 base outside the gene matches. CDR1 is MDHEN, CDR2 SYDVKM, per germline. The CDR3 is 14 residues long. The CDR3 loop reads CASSSTGGSYEQYF. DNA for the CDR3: TGTGCCAGCAGTTCGACAGGGGGCTCCTACGAGCAGTACTTC. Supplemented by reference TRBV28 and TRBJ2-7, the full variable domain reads DVKVTQSSRYLVKRTGEKVFLECVQDMDHENMFWYRQDPGLGLRLIYFSYDVKMKEKGDIPEGYSVSREKKERFSLILESASTNQTSMYLCASSSTGGSYEQYFGPGTRLTVT.

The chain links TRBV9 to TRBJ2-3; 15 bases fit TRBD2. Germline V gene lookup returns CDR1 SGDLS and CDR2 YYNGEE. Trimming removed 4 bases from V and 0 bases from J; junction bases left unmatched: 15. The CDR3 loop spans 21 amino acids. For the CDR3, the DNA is TGTGCCAGCAGCCGGAAGACCCTGACCGGGACTAGCGGGAGGAGCACAGATACGCAGTATTTT. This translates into CASSRKTLTGTSGRSTDTQYF.

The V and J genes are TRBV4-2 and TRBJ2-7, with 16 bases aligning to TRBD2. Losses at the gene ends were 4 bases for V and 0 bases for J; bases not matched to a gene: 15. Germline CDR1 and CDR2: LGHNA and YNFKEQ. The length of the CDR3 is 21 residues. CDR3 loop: CASSPTGPGLAGGKSSYEQYF. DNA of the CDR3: TGTGCCAGCAGCCCAACCGGACCGGGACTAGCGGGGGGGAAGAGCTCCTACGAGCAGTACTTC.

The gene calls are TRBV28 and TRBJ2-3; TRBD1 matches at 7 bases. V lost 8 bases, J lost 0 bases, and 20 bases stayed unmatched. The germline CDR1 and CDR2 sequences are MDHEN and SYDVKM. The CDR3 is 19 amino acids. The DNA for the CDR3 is TGTGCCAGCCCTCCGAGTATTGGGGACAGAGAGTTCAGCACAGATACGCAGTATTTT. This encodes CASPPSIGDREFSTDTQYF.

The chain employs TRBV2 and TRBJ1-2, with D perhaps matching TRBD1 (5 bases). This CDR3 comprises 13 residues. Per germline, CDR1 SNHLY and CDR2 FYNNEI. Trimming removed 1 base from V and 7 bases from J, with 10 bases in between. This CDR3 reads CASSEEGLGGYTF. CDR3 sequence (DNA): TGTGCCAGCAGTGAAGAGGGGTTGGGTGGCTACACCTTC.

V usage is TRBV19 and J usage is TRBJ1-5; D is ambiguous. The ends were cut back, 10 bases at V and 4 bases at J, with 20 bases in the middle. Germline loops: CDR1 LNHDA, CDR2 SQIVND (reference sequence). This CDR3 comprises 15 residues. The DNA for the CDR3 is TGTGCCACCAAGTTGCGGGAAAGCAGGAATCAGCCCCAGCATTTT. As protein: CATKLRESRNQPQHF.

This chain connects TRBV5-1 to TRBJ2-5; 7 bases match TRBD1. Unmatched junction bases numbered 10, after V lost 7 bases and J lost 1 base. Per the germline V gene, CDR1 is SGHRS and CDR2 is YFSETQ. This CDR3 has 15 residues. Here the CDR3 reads CASSISGTAQETQYF. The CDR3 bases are TGCGCCAGCTCTATTTCCGGGACAGCCCAAGAGACCCAGTACTTC.

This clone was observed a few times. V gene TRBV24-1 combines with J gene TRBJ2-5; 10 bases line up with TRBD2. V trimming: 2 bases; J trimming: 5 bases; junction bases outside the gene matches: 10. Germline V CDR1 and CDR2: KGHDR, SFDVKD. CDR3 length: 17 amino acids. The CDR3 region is CATSDWSSGGSWETQYF. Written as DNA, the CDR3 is TGTGCCACCAGTGATTGGTCTAGCGGGGGTTCGTGGGAGACCCAGTACTTC.

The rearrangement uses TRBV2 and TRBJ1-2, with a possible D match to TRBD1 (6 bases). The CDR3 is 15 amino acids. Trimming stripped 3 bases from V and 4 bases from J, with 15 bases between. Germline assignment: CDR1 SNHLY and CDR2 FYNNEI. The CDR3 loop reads CASSEEGGEVYGYTF. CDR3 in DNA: TGTGCCAGCAGTGAGGAAGGGGGGGAAGTCTATGGCTACACCTTC.

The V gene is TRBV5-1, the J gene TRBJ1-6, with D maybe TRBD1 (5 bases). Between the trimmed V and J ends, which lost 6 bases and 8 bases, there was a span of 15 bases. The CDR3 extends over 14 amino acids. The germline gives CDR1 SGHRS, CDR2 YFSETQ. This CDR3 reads CASNPGEVHSPLHF. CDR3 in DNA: TGCGCCAGCAATCCGGGGGAGGTGCATTCACCCCTCCACTTT.

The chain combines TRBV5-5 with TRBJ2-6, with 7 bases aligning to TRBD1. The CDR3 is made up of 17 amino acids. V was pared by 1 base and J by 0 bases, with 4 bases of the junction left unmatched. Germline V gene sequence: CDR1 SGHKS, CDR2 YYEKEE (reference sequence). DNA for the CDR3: TGTGCCAGCAGCTTGTGGGACAGATCCTCTGGGGCCAACGTCCTGACTTTC. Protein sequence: CASSLWDRSSGANVLTF.

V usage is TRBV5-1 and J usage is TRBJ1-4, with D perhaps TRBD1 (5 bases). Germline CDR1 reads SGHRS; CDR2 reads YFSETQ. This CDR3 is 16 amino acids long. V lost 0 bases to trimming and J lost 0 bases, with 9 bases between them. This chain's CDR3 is CASSLGRATTNEKLFF. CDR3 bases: TGCGCCAGCAGCTTGGGCAGGGCAACAACTAATGAAAAACTGTTTTTT.

CDR3 in amino acids: CASSQGAGQGAEKLFF. CDR3 sequence (DNA): TGCGCCAGCAGCCAAGGGGCAGGACAGGGGGCGGAAAAACTGTTTTTT. The chain carries TRBV4-1 and TRBJ1-4, with 11 nucleotides matching TRBD1. The CDR3 length is 16 residues. V shed 1 base and J 8 bases; nucleotides not matched to a gene: 6. Germline V gives CDR1 MGHRA, CDR2 YSYEKL.

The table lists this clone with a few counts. The CDR3 DNA is TGTGCCAGCAGCTTAGTAGGGGTGAATCAGCCCCAGCATTTT. Its translation is CASSLVGVNQPQHF. The chain couples TRBV7-8 to TRBJ1-5; a possible D gene is TRBD1 (5 bases). This CDR3 is built from 14 residues. Germline lookup yields CDR1 SGHVS and CDR2 FQNEAQ. Trimming took 1 base from V and 4 from J, leaving 8 bases between them.

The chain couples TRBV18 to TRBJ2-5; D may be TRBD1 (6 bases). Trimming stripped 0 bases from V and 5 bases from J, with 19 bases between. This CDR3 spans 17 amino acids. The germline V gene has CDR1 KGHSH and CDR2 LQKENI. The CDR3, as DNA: TGTGCCAGCTCACCACCAACGGACAGCCTGAGGTGGGAGACCCAGTACTTC. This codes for CASSPPTDSLRWETQYF.

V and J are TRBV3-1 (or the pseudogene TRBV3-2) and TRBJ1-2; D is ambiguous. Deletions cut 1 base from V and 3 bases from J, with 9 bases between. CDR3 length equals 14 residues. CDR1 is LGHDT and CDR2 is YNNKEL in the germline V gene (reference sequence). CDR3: CASSQGEGDYGYTF. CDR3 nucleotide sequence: TGTGCCAGCAGCCAAGGGGAGGGCGACTATGGCTACACCTTC.

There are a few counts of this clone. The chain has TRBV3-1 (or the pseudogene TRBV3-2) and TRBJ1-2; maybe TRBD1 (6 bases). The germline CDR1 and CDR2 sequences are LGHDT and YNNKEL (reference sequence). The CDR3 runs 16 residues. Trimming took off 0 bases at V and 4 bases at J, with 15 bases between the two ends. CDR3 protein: CASSQDRQVLTYGYTF. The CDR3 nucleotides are TGTGCCAGCAGCCAAGATCGACAGGTCCTCACCTATGGCTACACCTTC.